This record looks at one T cell receptor beta chain sequence and its context. It has no known antigen specificity. Base qualities are not recorded, but no much larger clone differs from it by a single base. What this sample's time point label stands for: persistent/refractory GD, antithyroid drugs over 5 years with positive TRAb. For both TCR sequencing and RNA sequencing, RNA was extracted from PBMCs using TRIzol. The diagnosis of Graves' disease followed American Thyroid Association guidelines. Patients for the study were recruited at an endocrinology department in Xi'an, China. Each patient gave around 9 milliliters of peripheral blood, collected in an EDTA anticoagulant tube. Ficoll Paque Plus density gradient separation was used to isolate PBMCs, and no additional T cell sorting was done. An Agilent 2100 Bioanalyzer and agarose gel were used to check RNA quality, and a NanoDrop 2000 was used to measure RNA concentration.

Libraries came from multiplex PCR. Sequencer: Illumina HiSeq 4000. CDR3 regions were amplified by Arm-PCR with iRepertoire HTBI primers to construct TCR beta libraries. PCR products were gel purified before sequencing. In the source study's methods: Gene usage analysis of CDR3 amino acid clonotypes used the approximately 62 TRBV and approximately 13 TRBJ segments found across samples. Filtered high-quality paired reads were merged into contigs using COPE and FqMerger. BLAST was used to align contigs to IMGT TRBV, TRBD and TRBJ reference genes, and CDR3 was defined according to IMGT. Any clonotype with a frequency above 0.1% was classified as a highly expanded clone. Shannon entropy was used to measure repertoire diversity, and the Gini coefficient was used to measure V-J evenness. Clonotypes shared by more than one individual were considered public. Through fastp at Q25 and MiXCR, TCRdb rebuilt clones from the public reads, retaining in-frame beta chains. CDR3 protein sequences are deduplicated, and each keeps its most common genes and DNA. The V and J calls were not made by the authors but by TCRdb's processing. A total of about 660,000 distinct CDR3 sequences appear in this sample, 25% to 35% of them only once. The ten top clones hold under 55% of the sample.

This sample was included in a study of regulatory T cells in long-lasting Graves disease (dated by TCRdb to the early 2020s). Broadly, across the study: To count as having persistent Graves' disease, a patient had to have received antithyroid drug treatment for over 5 years with TSH receptor autoantibodies remaining persistently positive. TCR sequencing covered around 13 persistent and 20 or so newly diagnosed Graves' disease patients, some 33 samples in total. Peripheral blood TCR sequencing and RNA sequencing compared persistent Graves' disease patients with newly diagnosed Graves' disease patients. The study was registered as a clinical trial and conducted in China. In the clinical cohort, patients with persistent Graves' disease had used antithyroid drugs for an average of about 9.3 years.

V and J lose 6 bases and 4 bases, and a span of 15 bases separates them. From the germline V gene (reference sequence), CDR1 is MNHEY and CDR2 is SMNVEV. Counted from cysteine to phenylalanine, this CDR3 has 14 amino acids. Only CDR3 DNA remains: 42 bases, in frame from the first base. General study outcomes and caveats: As a limitation, the authors acknowledged that the small sample size may reduce accuracy. Persistent Graves' disease patients showed lower TCR Shannon entropy and fewer highly expanded clones than newly diagnosed patients, suggesting clonal expansion. A larger number of public clonotypes was shared among persistent patients (around 2,700) than among newly diagnosed patients (roughly 970). Persistent disease showed preferential use of TRBV28, TRBJ1-2 and TRBJ2-5, whereas newly diagnosed disease favored TRBV20-1 and TRBJ2-1. Peripheral blood alone was examined, since thyroid tissue, which constituted the primary lesion, could not be accessed. Only the TCR beta chain was sequenced and analyzed.

The sequence was collected from a female donor with Graves disease. The sequenced sample was peripheral blood mononuclear cells (PBMCs), obtained when the disease was refractory, from a patient treated with antithyroid drugs. The chain employs TRBV27 and TRBJ1-1; a tentative D match to TRBD1 spans 5 bases. The nucleotides read TGTGCCAGCAGCTTACTGTTTGGGGCCACTGAAGCTTTCTTT. This encodes CASSLLFGATEAFF.